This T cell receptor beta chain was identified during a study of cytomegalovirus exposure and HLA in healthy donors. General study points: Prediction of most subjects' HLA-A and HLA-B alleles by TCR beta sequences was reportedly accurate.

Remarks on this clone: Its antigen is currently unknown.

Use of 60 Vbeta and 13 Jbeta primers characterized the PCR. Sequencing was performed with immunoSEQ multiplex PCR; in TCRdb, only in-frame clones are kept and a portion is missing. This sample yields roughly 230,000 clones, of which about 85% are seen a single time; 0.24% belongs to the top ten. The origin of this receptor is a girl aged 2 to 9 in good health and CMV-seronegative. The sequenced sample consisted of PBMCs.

The CDR3 nucleotides are TGTGCCAGCAGCTTACTGGACTCCGGGGAGCTGTTTTTT. Translation gives CASSLLDSGELFF. The chain employs TRBV11-3 and TRBJ2-2; D may be TRBD2 (5 bases). The CDR3 spans 13 residues. Trimming removed 2 bases at V and 6 bases at J, with 7 bases between. CDR1 SGHNT and CDR2 YENEEA come from the germline V gene.